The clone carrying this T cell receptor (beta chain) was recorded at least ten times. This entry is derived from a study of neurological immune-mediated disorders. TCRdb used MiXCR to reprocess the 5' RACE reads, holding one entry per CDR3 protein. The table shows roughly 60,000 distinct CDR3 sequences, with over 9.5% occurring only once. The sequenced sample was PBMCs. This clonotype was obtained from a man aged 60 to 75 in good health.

The CDR3: CASSPGRNYYGYTF. CDR3 sequence (DNA): TGTGCCAGCAGCCCGGGGAGAAACTACTATGGCTACACCTTC. The chain uses TRBV7-2 and TRBJ1-2, with unresolved D. V dropped 5 bases and J dropped 3 bases, with 13 bases sitting between them. CDR1 SGHTA and CDR2 FQGNSA come from the germline V gene. There are 14 residues in the CDR3.